The 3 T cell receptor beta chains below were found in one sample sequenced in a study of response to subunit inactivated influenza vaccine. TCRdb reprocessed the RT-PCR reads via MiXCR and lists one record per CDR3 protein. This sample has 500,000 to 550,000 distinct CDR3 sequences, with around 7.7% found just once. Sequenced material: PBMCs from blood, taken around 2 years after vaccination. The source of these receptors is a man between 50 and 69 years old who received an inactivated influenza vaccine.

V usage is TRBV5-1 and J usage is TRBJ2-7; D is unresolved. CDR3 size: 15 residues. V shed 0 bases and J shed 2 bases, with 12 bases lying between them. Looked up from germline, CDR1 is SGHRS and CDR2 is YFSETQ. The CDR3 loop reads CASSLGAVGTYEQYF. CDR3 DNA: TGCGCCAGCAGCTTGGGGGCGGTGGGGACCTACGAGCAGTACTTC.

The chain is built from TRBV27 and TRBJ2-1; 8 bases fit TRBD2. The V gene's germline CDR1 is MNHEY and CDR2 SMNVEV (reference sequence). V gave up 3 bases and J gave up 4 bases; unmatched junction bases: 5. The CDR3 runs 15 residues. The CDR3 loop reads CASSFVVAGYNEQFF. CDR3 sequence (DNA): TGTGCCAGCAGTTTTGTAGTAGCGGGGTACAATGAGCAGTTCTTC.

The V and J genes are TRBV7-6 and TRBJ2-5; 8 bases are a match to TRBD2. The CDR3 extends over 18 amino acids. The germline gives CDR1 SGHVS, CDR2 FNYEAQ. V lost 2 bases, J lost 3 bases, and 14 bases stayed unmatched. This CDR3 is CASSLTLRGGLLKETQYF. The CDR3, as DNA: TGTGCCAGCAGCTTAACCCTCCGCGGGGGGCTCCTTAAAGAGACCCAGTACTTC.